The entry below gives a single TCR beta chain sequence along with its context. This sample stems from a study of regulatory T cells in long-lasting Graves disease. The CDR3 length is 16 residues. Per germline, CDR1 LGHNA and CDR2 YNFKEQ. V gave up 3 bases and J gave up 3 bases, with 14 bases separating them. HTBI primers from iRepertoire and Arm-PCR of CDR3 regions yielded the TCR beta libraries. A single record per CDR3 protein comes from TCRdb applying MiXCR to the multiplex PCR reads. The sample has fewer than 550,000 distinct CDR3 sequences, around 15% seen once. The time point was: newly diagnosed GD, antithyroid drugs for less than 3 months. Researchers made the TCR library from RNA that was extracted from PBMCs. The sample also formed part of further work on T cells in Graves' hyperthyroidism and ophthalmopathy.

Sequencing used peripheral blood mononuclear cells (PBMCs), obtained at new diagnosis, from a patient treated with antithyroid drugs. The sequence came from a woman under 30 with Graves disease. The chain employs TRBV4-2 and TRBJ1-4, with D perhaps matching TRBD1 (5 bases). The CDR3 nucleotides are TGTGCCAGCAGCCAGCAGATAGGGGAGTCTAATGAAAAACTGTTTTTT. Its protein product is CASSQQIGESNEKLFF.